A single sample gave rise to the 31 T cell receptor beta chains below, sequenced in a study of blood T cell repertoires in COVID-19. TCRdb's copy holds only in-frame clones and misses some; the assay was immunoSEQ multiplex PCR. The profile covers 250,000 to 350,000 clones, with around 87% appearing a single time and about 7.8% taken by the ten largest. Input material: peripheral blood. These receptors all stem from a woman aged 45-65 years who had recovered from COVID-19.

The V call is TRBV12-3 or TRBV12-4, the J call TRBJ2-7; maybe TRBD2 (6 bases). V was trimmed by 4 bases and J by 6 bases, leaving 13 bases between them. The CDR3 runs to 13 residues. CDR3 bases: TGTGCCAGCAGTTATGTCGGGGGTGGCGAGCAGTACTTC. This codes for CASSYVGGGEQYF.

CDR3 bases: TGTGCCAGCAGTGCCGTTGGTAGCGGGAGAGCTTACGAGCAGTACTTC. It yields the protein CASSAVGSGRAYEQYF. The J gene is TRBJ2-7, the V gene TRBV9; 9 bases agree with TRBD2. The germline V gene has CDR1 SGDLS and CDR2 YYNGEE. CDR3 length: 16 residues. Trimming took 5 bases from V and 4 from J; bases not matched to a gene: 13.

The CDR3 sequence is CASSLVASGAFEQYF. CDR3 DNA: TGTGCCAGCAGCTTAGTGGCTAGCGGGGCGTTCGAGCAGTACTTC. The gene calls are TRBV11-2 and TRBJ2-7; 9 bases match TRBD2. Germline CDR1 and CDR2: SGHAT and FQNNGV. The CDR3 loop spans 15 amino acids. V gave up 1 base and J gave up 6 bases; unmatched junction bases: 7.

The gene calls are TRBV4-3 and TRBJ2-3; 8 bases are a match to TRBD1. Trimming removed 0 bases from V and 3 bases from J; junction bases left unmatched: 2. Germline lookup yields CDR1 LGHNA and CDR2 YSLEER. The CDR3 spans 15 residues. CDR3 bases: TGCGCCAGCAGCCAAGATCAGGGGGCGACAGATACGCAGTATTTT. It yields the protein CASSQDQGATDTQYF.

The chain has TRBV30 and TRBJ1-1; 8 positions agree with TRBD1. CDR3 length equals 14 residues. Germline trimming cut 3 bases from V and 5 bases from J; bases unmatched to any gene: 8. In germline, CDR1 is GTSNPN, CDR2 SVGIG (reference sequence). Here the CDR3 DNA reads TGTGCCTGGAGCGTCACAGGGGGAGTTACTGAAGCTTTCTTT. Its translation: CAWSVTGGVTEAFF.

The chain is built from TRBV7-2 and TRBJ2-7; 15 positions match TRBD2. Unmatched junction bases numbered 1, after V lost 0 bases and J lost 4 bases. Germline loops: CDR1 SGHTA, CDR2 FQGNSA. This CDR3 comprises 16 residues. CDR3 sequence (DNA): TGTGCCAGCAGCTTAGCCGGACTAGCGGGAGGGTACGAGCAGTACTTC. Translating gives CASSLAGLAGGYEQYF.

The V gene is TRBV19, the J gene TRBJ1-5; 10 nucleotides match TRBD1. The CDR3 runs to 16 residues. Germline assignment: CDR1 LNHDA and CDR2 SQIVND (reference sequence). V lost 5 bases to trimming and J lost 3 bases; unmatched junction nucleotides: 7. CDR3 bases: TGTGCCAGTAGTGCGGGACAGGGGCTCCTCAATCAGCCCCAGCATTTT. As protein: CASSAGQGLLNQPQHF.

This chain joins TRBV7-2 and TRBJ1-1; TRBD1 is a possible D gene (5 bases). The CDR3 covers 15 residues. In germline, CDR1 is SGHTA, CDR2 FQGNSA. V lost 2 bases, J lost 5 bases, and 15 bases lay in between. CDR3 DNA: TGTGCCAGCAGCTTAATGGGCAGGGCTGGTACTGAAGCTTTCTTT. As protein: CASSLMGRAGTEAFF.

The chain combines TRBV5-1 with TRBJ2-1; 9 bases are a match to TRBD2. The CDR3 consists of 16 residues. Looked up from germline, CDR1 is SGHRS and CDR2 is YFSETQ. V lost 1 base and J lost 8; bases outside the gene matches: 10. CDR3 in DNA: TGCGCCAGCAGCTTGAACTCTCGCGGGGGGGCCGATGAGCAGTTCTTC. This translates into CASSLNSRGGADEQFF.

CDR3 residues: CASSSGQGRETQYF. The CDR3 region has the DNA TGTGCCAGCAGTTCAGGACAGGGACGGGAGACCCAGTACTTC. The rearrangement links TRBV28 to TRBJ2-5; 8 bases map to TRBD1. Germline lookup yields CDR1 MDHEN and CDR2 SYDVKM. CDR3 size: 14 residues. Trimming cost V 4 bases and J 5 bases; bases outside gene matches: 6.

The V and J genes are TRBV7-8 and TRBJ2-3, with D unclear. Germline CDR1 reads SGHVS; CDR2 reads FQNEAQ. There are 14 residues in the CDR3. V was trimmed by 1 base and J by 2 bases, leaving 7 bases between them. CDR3 bases: TGTGCCAGCAGCTTAGTGTCTTTCACAGATACGCAGTATTTT. Its protein is CASSLVSFTDTQYF.

V gene TRBV9 combines with J gene TRBJ2-3; 7 bases align to TRBD2. The junction had 7 bases not matched to a gene; V was cut back by 0 bases and J by 0 bases. This CDR3 spans 17 amino acids. Germline CDR1 and CDR2: SGDLS and YYNGEE. CDR3 DNA: TGTGCCAGCAGCGTAGGCCCCAGCGGGGCTAGCACAGATACGCAGTATTTT. Encoded protein: CASSVGPSGASTDTQYF.

The chain joins TRBV27 to TRBJ1-2; 9 bases match TRBD1. The CDR3 sequence is 14 residues long. The J segment lost 4 bases and the V segment lost 6 bases, leaving 6 bases of the junction unmatched. Per the germline V gene, CDR1 is MNHEY and CDR2 is SMNVEV (reference sequence). The chain's CDR3 is CASSLTGGIYGYTF. CDR3 coding DNA: TGTGCCAGCAGCTTGACAGGGGGTATCTATGGCTACACCTTC.

The chain has TRBV11-2 and TRBJ1-2; D uncertain. The V end lost 6 bases, the J end lost 3 bases, and 17 bases lay between the germline ends. The V gene's germline CDR1 is SGHAT and CDR2 FQNNGV. CDR3 size: 15 residues. The CDR3 DNA reads as TGTGCCAGCAGACTAGCGGGCGGTTTAGACTATGGCTACACCTTC. Translating gives CASRLAGGLDYGYTF.

The chain is built from TRBV30 and TRBJ1-4; 7 bases fit TRBD1. Losses at the gene ends were 6 bases for V and 0 bases for J; bases not matched to a gene: 13. This CDR3 is 17 amino acids long. The germline V gene has CDR1 GTSNPN and CDR2 SVGIG (reference sequence). CDR3 nucleotides: TGTGCCTGCATAACCGGGACAGTGCCCTCAACTAATGAAAAACTGTTTTTT. This encodes CACITGTVPSTNEKLFF. Based on the CDR3 plus reference TRBV30 and TRBJ1-4, the full variable domain is SQTIHQWPATLVQPVGSPLSLECTVEGTSNPNLYWYRQAAGRGLQLLFYSVGIGQISSEVPQNLSASRPQDRQFILSSKKLLLSDSGFYLCACITGTVPSTNEKLFFGSGTQLSVL.

V usage is TRBV2 and J usage is TRBJ2-1; 7 bases match TRBD2. The germline CDR1 and CDR2 sequences are SNHLY and FYNNEI. With 6 bases clipped from V and 5 bases from J, the junction kept 7 bases outside the gene matches. This CDR3 region has 14 residues. In nucleotides, the CDR3 is TGTGCCAGCAGCGATGGACTAGGTGACAATGAGCAGTTCTTC. It specifies CASSDGLGDNEQFF.

The rearrangement links TRBV30 to TRBJ1-1; 8 positions match TRBD1. From germline, CDR1 is GTSNPN and CDR2 SVGIG (reference sequence). The CDR3 contains 13 residues. The junction had 9 bases not matched to a gene; V was cut back by 4 bases and J by 8 bases. CDR3 DNA sequence: TGTGCCTGGATGATTAAGACAGGGGCCGAAGCTTTCTTT. Amino acids: CAWMIKTGAEAFF.

This chain uses TRBV9 with TRBJ2-1, with 7 positions matching TRBD1. The V gene's germline CDR1 is SGDLS and CDR2 YYNGEE. CDR3 length equals 16 residues. Germline trimming cut 2 bases from V and 3 bases from J; bases unmatched to any gene: 8. In nucleotides, the CDR3 is TGTGCCAGCAGCGTCGAGAGGGGGCCCTACTACAATGAGCAGTTCTTC. Translated: CASSVERGPYYNEQFF.

V gene TRBV5-5 combines with J gene TRBJ1-5, with 8 bases lining up with TRBD1. Trimming took 1 base from V and 13 from J; bases not matched to a gene: 19. Germline CDR1 and CDR2: SGHKS and YYEKEE (reference sequence). This CDR3 is built from 17 residues. The DNA for the CDR3 is TGTGCCAGCAGCTTGCTGGCCTCCGGGACAGGAGCCTATTCACAGCATTTT. Translating gives CASSLLASGTGAYSQHF.

The J gene is TRBJ2-7, the V gene TRBV11-2; TRBD2 agrees at 9 bases. V lost 1 base and J lost 4; bases outside the gene matches: 11. This CDR3 has 17 residues. From germline, CDR1 is SGHAT and CDR2 FQNNGV. The CDR3 sequence is CASSLGATSGVRYEQYF. Here the CDR3 DNA reads TGTGCCAGCAGCTTAGGGGCGACTAGCGGAGTGAGATACGAGCAGTACTTC.

The J gene is TRBJ1-4, the V gene TRBV18; 8 bases align to TRBD1. The germline V gene encodes CDR1 KGHSH and CDR2 LQKENI. The CDR3 sequence is 15 residues long. The V gene end was trimmed by 3 bases and the J gene end by 3 bases; junction bases not matched to a gene: 3. The CDR3 loop reads CASSPETGANEKLFF. The CDR3 coding sequence is TGTGCCAGCTCACCCGAGACAGGGGCTAATGAAAAACTGTTTTTT.

With regard to this clone: This sample also contains other DNA sequences that code for the same CDR3. In DNA, the CDR3 is TGTGCCAGCAGCTTTAGCCAAGAGACCCAGTACTTC. It specifies CASSFSQETQYF. This rearrangement joins TRBV7-9 to TRBJ2-5; D gene ambiguous. V was shortened by 3 bases and J by 1 base, with 3 bases between the two germline ends. Germline assignment: CDR1 SEHNR and CDR2 FQNEAQ (reference sequence). The CDR3 is made up of 12 amino acids.

The chain is built from TRBV3-1 (or the pseudogene TRBV3-2) and TRBJ2-7; D remains ambiguous. Trimming stripped 4 bases from V and 0 bases from J, with 25 bases between. This CDR3 has 19 residues. CDR1 LGHDT and CDR2 YNNKEL come from the germline V gene (reference sequence). This chain's CDR3 is CASSLYGPVRPSSSYEQYF. The DNA for the CDR3 is TGTGCCAGCAGCCTTTACGGCCCCGTCAGGCCCTCAAGCTCCTACGAGCAGTACTTC.

The chain combines TRBV21-1 with TRBJ1-2; the table's D call, TRBD1, has no DNA check behind it. TRBV21-1 is recorded as a pseudogene. The CDR3 covers 14 residues. The CDR3 bases are TGTGCCAGCAGCAAACCACGGACAGGGCATGGCTACACCTTC. Its translation is CASSKPRTGHGYTF.

There are a few counts of this clone. CDR3 sequence reads: CASTRGGFREQFF. The DNA of the CDR3 is TGTGCCAGCACCCGCGGAGGGTTCCGTGAGCAGTTCTTC. The chain recombines TRBV12-3 or TRBV12-4 with TRBJ2-1; TRBD2 is a possible D gene (6 bases). The ends were cut back, 7 bases at V and 9 bases at J, with 16 bases in the middle. The CDR3 runs 13 residues.

The CDR3 reads CASRMGLAGGAEQFF. The CDR3 DNA reads as TGTGCCAGCAGAATGGGACTAGCGGGAGGGGCGGAGCAGTTCTTC. The V and J genes are TRBV6-5 and TRBJ2-1, with 16 bases identical to TRBD2. Germline lookup yields CDR1 MNHEY and CDR2 SVGAGI. V dropped 6 bases and J dropped 10; count of bases not matched to a gene: 6. The CDR3 contains 15 residues.

The J gene is TRBJ2-1, the V gene TRBV6-5, with 10 bases identical to TRBD2. Germline assignment: CDR1 MNHEY and CDR2 SVGAGI. The ends lost 0 bases at V and 8 bases at J; junction bases unmatched: 7. CDR3 length: 16 residues. The CDR3 is CASSYSRASGGHEQFF. Here the CDR3 DNA reads TGTGCCAGCAGTTACTCCCGGGCTAGCGGGGGACATGAGCAGTTCTTC.

This chain links TRBV4-1 with TRBJ2-7; 11 positions match TRBD2. CDR1 is MGHRA, CDR2 YSYEKL, per germline. The length of the CDR3 is 18 residues. With V trimmed by 4 bases and J by 1 base, 12 bases remained unmatched. CDR3 bases: TGCGCCAGCAGCCCCCAATTCGGACTAGCGGGCCCTTCCTACGAGCAGTACTTC. It specifies CASSPQFGLAGPSYEQYF.

The chain links TRBV2 to TRBJ2-3, with D maybe TRBD2 (5 bases). V lost 11 bases to trimming and J lost 4 bases, with 13 bases between them. Germline values: CDR1 SNHLY, CDR2 FYNNEI. The CDR3 is 12 residues long. This CDR3 reads CASRAEADTQYF. CDR3 coding DNA: TGTGCCTCAAGGGCGGAGGCAGATACGCAGTATTTT.

In its sample, this clone was seen once. The chain joins TRBV28 to TRBJ2-7; D is possibly TRBD1 (8 bases). The CDR3 has 18 amino acids. The V end was cut by 2 bases, the J end by 0 bases, with 20 bases between. CDR1 MDHEN and CDR2 SYDVKM come from the germline V gene. The CDR3 reads CASSLRQRDRSHSYEQYF. In nucleotides, the CDR3 is TGTGCCAGCAGTTTACGCCAGCGGGACAGGAGCCACTCCTACGAGCAGTACTTC. Drawing the rest from reference TRBV28 and TRBJ2-7, the complete variable domain is DVKVTQSSRYLVKRTGEKVFLECVQDMDHENMFWYRQDPGLGLRLIYFSYDVKMKEKGDIPEGYSVSREKKERFSLILESASTNQTSMYLCASSLRQRDRSHSYEQYFGPGTRLTVT.

This clone has more than one count but fewer than ten. The chain has TRBV30 and TRBJ2-7, with 8 bases fitting TRBD1. The CDR3 totals 14 residues. Germline loops: CDR1 GTSNPN, CDR2 SVGIG (reference sequence). The junction had 5 bases not matched to a gene; V was cut back by 2 bases and J by 2 bases. DNA for the CDR3: TGTGCCTGGAGTCCCTTGACAGGGGCCTACGAGCAGTACTTC. The encoded protein is CAWSPLTGAYEQYF.